The subject of this entry is one T cell receptor beta chain. The antigen is unknown. TCRdb's table, derived via immunoSEQ multiplex PCR, lists solely in-frame clones and lacks some. The sample lists fewer than 130,000 clones, about 81% occurring once. This CDR3 is 14 amino acids long. Germline assignment: CDR1 LGHNA and CDR2 YSLEER. V was shortened by 3 bases and J by 3 bases, with 11 bases between the two germline ends. This entry is derived from a study of T cell responses to AZD1222 COVID-19 vaccine. Study-level findings and limits: With two AZD1222 doses given, Spike-specific TCR breadth and depth both rose. Donor demographics were predominantly white British with a female majority; clonal diversity may be underestimated. Repertoires were sampled only after the peak T cell response. Seropositivity was recorded at baseline in only 6 or 7 AZD1222 recipients.

This receptor was identified in an adult in good health. The specimen was peripheral blood, collected on day 0 of AZD1222 vaccination. The chain is built from TRBV4-3 and TRBJ1-1; D may be TRBD1 (5 bases). CDR3 coding DNA: TGCGCCAGCAGCCAGGAAGAAGGGGACACTGAAGCTTTCTTT. This translates into CASSQEEGDTEAFF.